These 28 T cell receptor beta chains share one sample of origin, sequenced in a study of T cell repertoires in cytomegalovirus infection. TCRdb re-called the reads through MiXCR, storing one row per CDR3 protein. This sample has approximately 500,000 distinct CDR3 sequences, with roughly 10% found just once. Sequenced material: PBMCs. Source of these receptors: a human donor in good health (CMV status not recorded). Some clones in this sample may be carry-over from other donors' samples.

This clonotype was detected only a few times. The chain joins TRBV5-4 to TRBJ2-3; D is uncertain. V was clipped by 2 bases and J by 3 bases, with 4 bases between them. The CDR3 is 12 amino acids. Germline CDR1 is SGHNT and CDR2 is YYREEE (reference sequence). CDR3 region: CASSFETDTQYF. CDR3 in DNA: TGTGCCAGCAGCTTTGAGACAGATACGCAGTATTTT.

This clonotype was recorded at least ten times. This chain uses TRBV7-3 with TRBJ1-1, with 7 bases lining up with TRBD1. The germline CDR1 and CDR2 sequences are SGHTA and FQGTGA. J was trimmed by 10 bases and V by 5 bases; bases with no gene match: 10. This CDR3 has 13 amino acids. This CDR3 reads CASSDRQGDRAFF. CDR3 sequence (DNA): TGTGCCAGCAGCGACCGACAGGGAGATCGAGCTTTCTTT.

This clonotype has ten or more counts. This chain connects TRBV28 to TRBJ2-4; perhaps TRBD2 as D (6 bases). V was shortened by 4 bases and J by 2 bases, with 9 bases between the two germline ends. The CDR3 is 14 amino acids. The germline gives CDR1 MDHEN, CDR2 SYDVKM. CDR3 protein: CASSSGGSKNIQYF. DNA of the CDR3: TGTGCCAGCAGTTCCGGGGGTTCCAAAAACATTCAGTACTTC.

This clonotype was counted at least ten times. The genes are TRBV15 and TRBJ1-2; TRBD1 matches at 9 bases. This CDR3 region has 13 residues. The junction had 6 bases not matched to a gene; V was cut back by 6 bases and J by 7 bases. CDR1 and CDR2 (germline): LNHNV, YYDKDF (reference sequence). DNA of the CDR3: TGTGCCACCAGGGGGACAGGGCTGAGTGGCTACACCTTC. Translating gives CATRGTGLSGYTF. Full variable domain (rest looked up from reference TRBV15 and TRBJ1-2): DAMVIQNPRYQVTQFGKPVTLSCSQTLNHNVMYWYQQKSSQAPKLLFHYYDKDFNNEADTPDNFQSRRPNTSFCFLDIRSPGLGDTAMYLCATRGTGLSGYTFGSGTRLTVV.

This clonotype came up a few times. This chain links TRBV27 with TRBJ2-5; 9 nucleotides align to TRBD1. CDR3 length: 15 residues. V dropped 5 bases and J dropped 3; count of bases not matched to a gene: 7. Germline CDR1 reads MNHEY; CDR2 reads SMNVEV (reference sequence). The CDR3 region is CASSQQGAREETQYF. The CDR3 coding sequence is TGTGCCAGCAGTCAACAGGGGGCGCGGGAAGAGACCCAGTACTTC.

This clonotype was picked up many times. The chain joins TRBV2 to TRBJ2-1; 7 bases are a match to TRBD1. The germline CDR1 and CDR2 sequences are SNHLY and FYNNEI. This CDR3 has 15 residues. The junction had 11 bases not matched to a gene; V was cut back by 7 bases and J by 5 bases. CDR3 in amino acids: CASKSSAGGHNEQFF. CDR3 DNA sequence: TGTGCCAGCAAAAGTTCTGCAGGGGGTCACAATGAGCAGTTCTTC.

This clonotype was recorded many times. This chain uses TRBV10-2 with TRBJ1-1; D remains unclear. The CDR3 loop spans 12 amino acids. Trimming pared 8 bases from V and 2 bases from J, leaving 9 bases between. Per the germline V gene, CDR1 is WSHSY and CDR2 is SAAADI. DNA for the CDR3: TGCGCCAGCGTCGCGGGAAACACTGAAGCTTTCTTT. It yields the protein CASVAGNTEAFF.

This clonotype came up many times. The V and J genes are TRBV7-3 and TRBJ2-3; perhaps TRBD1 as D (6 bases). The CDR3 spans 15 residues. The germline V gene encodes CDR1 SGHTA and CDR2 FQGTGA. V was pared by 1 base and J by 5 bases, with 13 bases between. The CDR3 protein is CASSLNGGRGDTQYF. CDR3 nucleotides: TGTGCCAGCAGCTTAAATGGGGGCCGCGGAGATACGCAGTATTTT.

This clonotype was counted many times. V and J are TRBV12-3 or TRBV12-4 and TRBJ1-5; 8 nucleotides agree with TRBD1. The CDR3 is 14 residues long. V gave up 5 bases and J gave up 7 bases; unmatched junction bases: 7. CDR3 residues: CASSQRQGWQPQHF. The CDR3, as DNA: TGTGCCAGCAGTCAGAGACAGGGGTGGCAGCCCCAGCATTTT.

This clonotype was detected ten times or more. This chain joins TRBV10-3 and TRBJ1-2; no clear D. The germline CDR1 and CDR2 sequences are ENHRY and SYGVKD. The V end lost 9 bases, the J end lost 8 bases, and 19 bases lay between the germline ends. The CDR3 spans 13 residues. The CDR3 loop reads CAISQNGPAGYTF. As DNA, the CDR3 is TGTGCCATATCCCAGAACGGTCCGGCCGGCTACACCTTC.

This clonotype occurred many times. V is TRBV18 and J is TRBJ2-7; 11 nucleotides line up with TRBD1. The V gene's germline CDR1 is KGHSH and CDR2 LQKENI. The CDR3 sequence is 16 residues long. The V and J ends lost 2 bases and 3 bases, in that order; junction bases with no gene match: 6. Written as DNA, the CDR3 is TGTGCCAGCTCACCAGGGACAGGGGGTACCTTCTACGAGCAGTACTTC. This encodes CASSPGTGGTFYEQYF.

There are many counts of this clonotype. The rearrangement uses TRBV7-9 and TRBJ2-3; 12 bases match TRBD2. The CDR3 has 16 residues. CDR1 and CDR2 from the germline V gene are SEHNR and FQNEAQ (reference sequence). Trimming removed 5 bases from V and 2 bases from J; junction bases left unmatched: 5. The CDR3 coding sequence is TGTGCCAGCAGCCCTCTAGCGGGAGGGTTCACAGATACGCAGTATTTT. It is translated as CASSPLAGGFTDTQYF. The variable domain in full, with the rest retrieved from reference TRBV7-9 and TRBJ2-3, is DTGVSQNPRHKITKRGQNVTFRCDPISEHNRLYWYRQTLGQGPEFLTYFQNEAQLEKSRLLSDRFSAERPKGSFSTLEIQRTEQGDSAMYLCASSPLAGGFTDTQYFGPGTRLTVL.

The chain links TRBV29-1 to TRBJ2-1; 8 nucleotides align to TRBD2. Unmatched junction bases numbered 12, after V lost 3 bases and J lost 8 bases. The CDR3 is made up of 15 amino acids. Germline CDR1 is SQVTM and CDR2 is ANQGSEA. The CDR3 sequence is CSVDLTSGSVDEQFF. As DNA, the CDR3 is TGCAGCGTTGATTTAACTAGCGGCTCTGTTGATGAGCAGTTCTTC.

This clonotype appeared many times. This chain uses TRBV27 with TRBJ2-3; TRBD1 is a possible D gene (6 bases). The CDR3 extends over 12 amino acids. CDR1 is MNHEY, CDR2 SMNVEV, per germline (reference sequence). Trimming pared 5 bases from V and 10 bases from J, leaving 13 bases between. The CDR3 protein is CASSPGQRAQYF. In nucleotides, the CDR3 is TGTGCCAGCAGTCCAGGACAGAGGGCGCAGTATTTT.

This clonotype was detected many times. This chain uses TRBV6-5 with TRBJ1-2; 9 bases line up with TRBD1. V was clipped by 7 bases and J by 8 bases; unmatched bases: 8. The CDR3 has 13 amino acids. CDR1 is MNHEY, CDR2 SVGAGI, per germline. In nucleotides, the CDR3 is TGTGCCAGCACCCGGACAGGGGCGAGAGGCTACACCTTC. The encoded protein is CASTRTGARGYTF.

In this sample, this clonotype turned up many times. CDR3 sequence: CASSELSTSGSKGNIQYF. The CDR3 nucleotides read TGTGCCAGCAGTGAACTTTCGACTAGCGGGTCGAAGGGAAACATTCAGTACTTC. The chain is built from TRBV6-1 and TRBJ2-4; 10 bases map to TRBD2. The CDR3 runs to 18 residues. The trim removed 2 bases at V and 6 bases at J, leaving 13 bases unmatched. Germline lookup yields CDR1 MNHNS and CDR2 SASEGT.

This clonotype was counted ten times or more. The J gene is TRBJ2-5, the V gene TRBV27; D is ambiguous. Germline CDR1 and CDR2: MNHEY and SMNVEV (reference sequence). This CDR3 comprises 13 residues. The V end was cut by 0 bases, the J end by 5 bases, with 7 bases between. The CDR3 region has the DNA TGTGCCAGCAGTTTATCGGTGTACGAGACCCAGTACTTC. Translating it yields CASSLSVYETQYF.

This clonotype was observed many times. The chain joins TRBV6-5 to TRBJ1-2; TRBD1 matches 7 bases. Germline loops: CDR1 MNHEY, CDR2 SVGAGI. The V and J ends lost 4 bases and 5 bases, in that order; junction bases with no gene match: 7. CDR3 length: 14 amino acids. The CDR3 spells CASSWDRAPYGYTF. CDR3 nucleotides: TGTGCCAGCAGTTGGGACAGAGCTCCATATGGCTACACCTTC.

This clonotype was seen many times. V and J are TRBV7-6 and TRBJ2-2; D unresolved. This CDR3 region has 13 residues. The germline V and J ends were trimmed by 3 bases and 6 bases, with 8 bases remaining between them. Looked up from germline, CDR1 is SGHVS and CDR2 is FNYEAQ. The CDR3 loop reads CASSFSGAGELFF. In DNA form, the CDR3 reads TGTGCCAGCAGCTTTTCGGGTGCCGGGGAGCTGTTTTTT.

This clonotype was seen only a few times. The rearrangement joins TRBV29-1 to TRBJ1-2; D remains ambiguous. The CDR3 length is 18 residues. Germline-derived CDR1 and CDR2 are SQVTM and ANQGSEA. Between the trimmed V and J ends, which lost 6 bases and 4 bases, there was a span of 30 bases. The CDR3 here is CSVNPSLDLLYLGYGYTF. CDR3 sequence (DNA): TGCAGCGTCAACCCCTCCTTGGACCTACTTTATTTAGGCTATGGCTACACCTTC.

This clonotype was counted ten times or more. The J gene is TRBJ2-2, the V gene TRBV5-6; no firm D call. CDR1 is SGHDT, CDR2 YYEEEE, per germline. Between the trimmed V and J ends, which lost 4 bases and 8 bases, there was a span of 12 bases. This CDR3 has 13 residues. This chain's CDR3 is CASSPHPLGELFF. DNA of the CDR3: TGTGCCAGCAGCCCACATCCCTTGGGGGAGCTGTTTTTT.

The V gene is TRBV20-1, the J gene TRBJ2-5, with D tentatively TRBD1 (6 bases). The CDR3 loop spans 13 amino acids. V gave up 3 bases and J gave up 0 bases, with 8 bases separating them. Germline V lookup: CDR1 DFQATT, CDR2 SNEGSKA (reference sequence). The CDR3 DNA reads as TGCAGTGCTAGGGACAGATACCAAGAGACCCAGTACTTC. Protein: CSARDRYQETQYF.

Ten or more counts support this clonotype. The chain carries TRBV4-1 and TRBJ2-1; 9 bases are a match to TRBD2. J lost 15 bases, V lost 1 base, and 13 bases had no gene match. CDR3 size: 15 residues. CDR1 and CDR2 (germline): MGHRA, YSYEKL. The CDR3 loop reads CASSQGSSGGLQPFF. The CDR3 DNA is TGCGCCAGCAGCCAAGGAAGTAGCGGGGGTCTGCAACCGTTCTTC.

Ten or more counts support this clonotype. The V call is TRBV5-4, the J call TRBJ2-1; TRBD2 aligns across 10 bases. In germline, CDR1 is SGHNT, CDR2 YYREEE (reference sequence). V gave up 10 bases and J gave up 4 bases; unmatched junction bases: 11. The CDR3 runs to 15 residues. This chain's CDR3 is CASQGASGGYNEQFF. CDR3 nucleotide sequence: TGTGCCTCCCAGGGCGCTAGCGGGGGATACAATGAGCAGTTCTTC.

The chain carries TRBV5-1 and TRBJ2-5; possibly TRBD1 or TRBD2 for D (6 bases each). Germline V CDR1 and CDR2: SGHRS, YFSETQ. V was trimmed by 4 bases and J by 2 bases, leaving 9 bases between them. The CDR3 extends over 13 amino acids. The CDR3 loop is CASSRGTQETQYF. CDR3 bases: TGCGCCAGCAGCCGGGGGACACAAGAGACCCAGTACTTC.

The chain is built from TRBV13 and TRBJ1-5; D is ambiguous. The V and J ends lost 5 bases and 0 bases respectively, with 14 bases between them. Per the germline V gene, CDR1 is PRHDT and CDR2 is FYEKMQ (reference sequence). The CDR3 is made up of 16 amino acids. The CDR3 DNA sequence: TGTGCCAGCAGCCCGCTGACCGGGTATAGCAATCAGCCCCAGCATTTT. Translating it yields CASSPLTGYSNQPQHF.

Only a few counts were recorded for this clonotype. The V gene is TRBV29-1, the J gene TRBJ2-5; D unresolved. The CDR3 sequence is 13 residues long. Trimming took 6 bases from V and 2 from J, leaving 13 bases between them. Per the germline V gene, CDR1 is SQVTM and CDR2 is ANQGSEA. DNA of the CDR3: TGCAGCGTGAACCAAGGGTATCAAGAGACCCAGTACTTC. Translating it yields CSVNQGYQETQYF.

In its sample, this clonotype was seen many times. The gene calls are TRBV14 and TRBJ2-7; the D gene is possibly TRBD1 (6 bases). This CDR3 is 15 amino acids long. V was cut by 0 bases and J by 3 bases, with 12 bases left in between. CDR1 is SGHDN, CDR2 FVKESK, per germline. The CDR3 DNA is TGTGCCAGCAGCCAAGATTGGCAGGGGCTCTACGAGCAGTACTTC. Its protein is CASSQDWQGLYEQYF.